The clone carrying this T cell receptor (beta chain) turned up a few times. Its matching antigen is unknown. This entry comes from a study of shared clonotypes between healthy human individuals. Whole-study findings and limits: The authors expected sequencing depth to affect clonotype sharing among donors. The low donor count limited represented genetic and exposure-history diversity.

Study donors comprised healthy, HIV-negative adults devoid of recent acute infection or vaccination. Original analysis: ImmunoSEQ output held junction-only sequences without quality scores, so filtering differed. This table comes from immunoSEQ multiplex PCR, and its TCRdb copy is limited to in-frame clones, with some not included. Clone size and V and J calls were adopted from that table, with D and trimming inferred from the DNA. The top ten hold more than 10% of the sample, which has 450,000 to 500,000 clones, roughly 78% seen once. The CDR3 length is 15 residues. The V gene end was trimmed by 3 bases and the J gene end by 4 bases; junction bases not matched to a gene: 7. The V gene's germline CDR1 is SGHRS and CDR2 YFSETQ.

The V gene is TRBV5-1, the J gene TRBJ1-1, with 9 bases aligning to TRBD1. The TCR originated in a woman aged 40 to 50 in good health. Some clones in this sample may be carry-over from other donors' samples. What was sequenced was PBMCs. CDR3 amino acids: CASSSRGQGGTEAFF. The CDR3 nucleotides are TGCGCCAGCAGCTCCCGGGGACAGGGAGGCACTGAAGCTTTCTTT. Together with reference TRBV5-1 and TRBJ1-1, the CDR3 gives the full variable domain: KAGVTQTPRYLIKTRGQQVTLSCSPISGHRSVSWYQQTPGQGLQFLFEYFSETQRNKGNFPGRFSGRQFSNSRSEMNVSTLELGDSALYLCASSSRGQGGTEAFFGQGTRLTVV.